This TCR beta chain was observed in a study of blood T cell repertoires in COVID-19. Study information: Samples came from the United States, Italy and Spain, spanning acute and convalescent COVID-19. PBMCs, B-cell-depleted T cells, or T cells were the source of the cDNA or gDNA that made up the material.

V was trimmed by 4 bases and J by 2 bases, leaving 11 bases between them. From germline, CDR1 is MNHEY and CDR2 SVGAGI. The CDR3 contains 14 residues. Method: immunoSEQ multiplex PCR; TCRdb's copy keeps in-frame clones and lacks some. This repertoire shows about 300,000 clones, around 86% found once; its top ten account for more than 10%. This clonotype was sampled from a human donor in a cohort sampled during active COVID-19. The V call is TRBV6-5, the J call TRBJ1-1; D is unresolved. Sequencing was carried out using peripheral blood. CDR3 protein: CASSLYPTNTEAFF. As DNA, the CDR3 is TGTGCCAGCAGTTTGTACCCCACTAACACTGAAGCTTTCTTT.